This T cell receptor (beta chain) appears in the sequencing data of a study of beta chain features in type 1 diabetes. General study points: With patients and controls alike, PCR might favor shorter templates to an equal degree.

Reverse transcription of all isolated RNA meant that expressed TCRB transcripts were sequenced. Repertoires were generated with immunoSEQ multiplex PCR, while TCRdb's copy carries only in-frame clones and drops some. The repertoire holds more than 150,000 clones, with around 10% as singletons. This CDR3 comprises 13 residues. Germline-derived CDR1 and CDR2 are SGDLS and YYNGEE. Trimming took 4 bases from V and 14 from J; bases not matched to a gene: 11. To note about this clone: Its antigen remains unknown.

The specimen was central memory CD4+ T cells from blood. This TCR was recovered from a man between 18 and 29 years old in good health. This chain connects TRBV9 to TRBJ2-3, with 9 positions matching TRBD1. CDR3 DNA: TGTGCCAGCAGCCCCCCCGGGACAGGGAGACCGTATTTT. Encoded protein: CASSPPGTGRPYF.